The clone carrying this TCR beta chain was detected ten times or more. Its antigen remains unidentified. The CDR3 totals 18 residues. The germline V gene encodes CDR1 MDHEN and CDR2 SYDVKM. The trim removed 5 bases at V and 0 bases at J, leaving 9 bases unmatched. The source of the sample is a study of neurological immune-mediated disorders. Study at large: There were roughly 35 multiple sclerosis patients. Of these, around 30 had relapsing-remitting MS and 3 had secondary progressive MS.

Study-wide results and limits: Among expanded clones, no CDR3 amino acid sequences were shared across subjects, a pattern suggesting private repertoires in all groups.

Stored at -80 C, 2 million PBMCs were the source of the unsorted libraries. Per sequencing run, 15-18 subjects together gave over 170 million TCR-beta sequences. TCRdb fed the 5' RACE reads into MiXCR, producing one record per CDR3 protein. Here the sample spans about 70,000 distinct CDR3 sequences, roughly 3% being singletons. The sequencing sample was made of PBMCs. This chain links TRBV28 with TRBJ2-6, with TRBD1 matching over 8 bases. This TCR derives from a woman between 45 and 65 years old with multiple sclerosis. CDR3 in DNA: TGTGCCAGCAGTGTGACAGGGGCTCCAATCTCTGGGGCCAACGTCCTGACTTTC. Its translation: CASSVTGAPISGANVLTF.